The clone carrying this T cell receptor beta chain was found once. Antigen: not known. This sample was included in a study of graft-versus-host responses after intestinal transplantation. Study details: Recipients had transplants, and these were multivisceral, liver-intestinal, or isolated intestinal. Induction with anti-thymocyte globulin, then tacrolimus and steroids for around three years, was given to all recipients. Study-level points and caveats: Within the allografts of patients who had graft-donor T cell macrochimerism, graft-versus-host to host-versus-graft clonal ratios were high. There were GvH clones found in recipient marrow, and some of them appeared first in ileum or blood.

V dropped 4 bases and J dropped 0 bases, with 13 bases sitting between them. The CDR3 sequence is 16 residues long. Looked up from germline, CDR1 is SGHVS and CDR2 is FQNEAQ. Profiling relied on immunoSEQ multiplex PCR, and the TCRdb table lists in-frame clones only, not all of them. This table has tens of thousands of clones, over 80% appearing once. The specimen was unstimulated CD8+ T cells sorted from spleen or lymph node cells, collected before intestinal transplant. The receptor's source is a human donor who received an intestinal transplant. This chain links TRBV7-8 with TRBJ1-5, with D possibly matching TRBD1 (6 bases). The CDR3 DNA is TGTGCCAGCAGCTCTCCAGGGGAGGGTAGCAATCAGCCCCAGCATTTT. Translating it yields CASSSPGEGSNQPQHF.